This TCR beta chain appears in the sequencing data of a study of human T cells and chemical hapten exposure (dated by TCRdb to the early 2020s). Regarding the complete study: For sensitization, 2% DPC in acetone was applied to a 2 cm by 2 cm area of upper inner arm skin. Throughout the study period of roughly five months, patients also received therapeutic DPC doses to the scalp every week. Patch tests used Finn chambers with 0.01% DPC on the upper back, scored after 6 days by International Contact Dermatitis Research Group standards. Most of the patients in the cohort were female, and the cohort covered alopecia areata with under or over 50% scalp involvement, alopecia totalis and alopecia universalis. Libraries were combined into a pool for sequencing, and differences in TCR yield between samples came mainly from small differences in library volumes within the pool. Peripheral blood TCR repertoire changes were tracked in vivo in alopecia patients during primary and secondary sensitization to the hapten diphenylcyclopropenone (DPC). Blood was sampled from patients pre-sensitization (week 0) and at 2, 6 and about 24 weeks after DPC sensitization. For TCR sequencing, blood came from approximately 29 alopecia patients at anywhere from one to four time points (pre-sensitization, 2, 6 and 24 weeks). Overall results and qualifications from the work: Expanded TCRs formed significantly more large CDR3 similarity clusters than pre-sensitization or healthy control sets, consistent with antigen-driven responses. All patients had alopecia, a presumed autoimmune disease, so their immune response might differ from that of healthy individuals. Patch test score was positively correlated with the number of PT1 expanded TCRs, with significance at thresholds 8, 16 and 32 but not at 4. Repeated subsampling changed both the strength of the expansion versus patch-test correlation and the threshold at which the correlation became significant. The number of TCRs above 1 in 1000 frequency did not change with DPC sensitization; there was no evidence of global repertoire structure alterations.

The time point label corresponds to: patch test 2, 6 weeks after DPC sensitization. According to the study, the label for this sample's treatment or condition signals: therapeutic diphenylcyclopropenone sensitization with weekly scalp DPC. Blood at each patch-test visit was drawn before the patch test was applied. Eligible patients were aged 18 to 70, diagnosed with alopecia, deemed suitable for DPC therapy, and excluded if pregnant. Unfractionated whole blood was collected in Tempus Blood RNA tubes, and total RNA was extracted from that blood. V and J lose 7 bases and 0 bases, and a span of 4 bases separates them. Its CDR3 holds 12 amino acids, cysteine through phenylalanine. The entry retains the CDR3 DNA only, 36 bases that are in frame from base 1. The germline V gene (reference sequence) provides CDR1 DFQATT and CDR2 SNEGSKA. This clonotype has a count of ten or more. What this receptor recognizes is not known. No much larger clone is present one base from it, and per-base qualities are unavailable.

The library was produced with RACE. Instrument on record: NextSeq 500. Library preparation attached unique molecular identifiers to individual cDNA molecules for quantitative, reproducible TCR counting. From each blood RNA sample, both TCR alpha and TCR beta chains were sequenced. The published analysis was carried out like this. Samples had a median of about 90,000 TCRs, with a range from about 23,224 to 750,000. V, J and CDR3 annotation of the TCR reads was performed with the Decombinator software suite. To make PS versus PT1 abundance plots, every sample was subsampled to the same number of TCRs (28,000). Expanded TCRs were defined as absent before sensitization and observed at least eight times at the 2-week time point. The public sequencing data were trimmed at Q25 with fastp and processed into clonotypes with MiXCR by TCRdb, which kept only in-frame beta chains. Every distinct CDR3 protein forms one entry, paired with its most common genes and DNA. The V and J calls and clone size are TCRdb's, not the authors'. This sample holds around 360,000 distinct CDR3 sequences; around 6% were observed only once. In total, the top ten clones hold about 5% of the sample.

Sequences were derived from whole blood, sampled in connection with sensitization to the hapten diphenylcyclopropenone (DPC). The sequence was obtained from a young woman with alopecia areata. Some clones in this sample may be carry-over from other donors' samples. The rearrangement combines TRBV20-1 with TRBJ2-6, with an unclear D gene assignment. The CDR3 sequence is CSGVSGANVLTF. The nucleotides read TGCAGTGGTGTCTCTGGGGCCAACGTCCTGACTTTC.